This entry features one T cell receptor (beta chain) sequence. Extracted from the samples, RNA was reverse transcribed into cDNA to serve as the sequencing template. TCRdb keeps only in-frame clones here, not all; method: immunoSEQ multiplex PCR. The table has 100,000 to 150,000 clones, roughly three fifths seen once. The data are from a study of CD8+ T cells in alopecia areata. The CDR3 contains 16 residues. Per germline, CDR1 SGHRS and CDR2 YFSETQ. The V gene end was trimmed by 0 bases and the J gene end by 5 bases; junction bases not matched to a gene: 10. The sequence was collected from a human donor with alopecia areata. Specimen: CD4+ T cells sorted from blood, collected at week 0. The V gene is TRBV5-1, the J gene TRBJ1-2; 7 bases match TRBD1. CDR3 region: CASSLATGTFGYGYTF. CDR3 nucleotides: TGCGCCAGCAGCTTGGCGACAGGGACGTTCGGGTATGGCTACACCTTC.